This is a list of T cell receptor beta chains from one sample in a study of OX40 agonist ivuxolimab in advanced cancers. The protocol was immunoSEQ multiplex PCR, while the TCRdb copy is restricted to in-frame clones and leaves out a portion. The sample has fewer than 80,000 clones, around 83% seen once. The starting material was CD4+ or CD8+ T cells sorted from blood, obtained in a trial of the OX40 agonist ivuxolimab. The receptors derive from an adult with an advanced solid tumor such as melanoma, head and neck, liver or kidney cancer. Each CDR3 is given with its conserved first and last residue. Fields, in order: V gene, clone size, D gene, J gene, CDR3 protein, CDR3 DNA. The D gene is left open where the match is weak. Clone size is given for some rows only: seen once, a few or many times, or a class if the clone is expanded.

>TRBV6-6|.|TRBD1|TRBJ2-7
CASSYLDRGQGEQYF
TGTGCCAGCAGTTACTTGGACAGGGGCCAGGGCGAGCAGTACTTC
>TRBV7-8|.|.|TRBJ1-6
CASSLTVSPLHF
TGTGCCAGCAGCTTGACGGTCTCACCCCTCCACTTT
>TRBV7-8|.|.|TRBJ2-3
CASSLLRDTQYF
TGTGCCAGCAGCTTACTGAGGGATACGCAGTATTTT
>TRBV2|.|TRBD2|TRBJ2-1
CASSESGLAGAPGQFF
TGTGCCAGCAGTGAGTCCGGACTAGCGGGGGCCCCGGGGCAGTTCTTC
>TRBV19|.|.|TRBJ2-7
CASNNGGSYEQYF
TGTGCCAGTAATAACGGGGGATCCTACGAGCAGTACTTC
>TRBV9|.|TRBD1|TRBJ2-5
CASSTSGQGAGETQYF
TGTGCCAGCAGCACCTCGGGACAGGGGGCAGGAGAGACCCAGTACTTC
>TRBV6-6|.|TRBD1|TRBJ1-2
CASSHRGGYGYTF
TGTGCCAGCAGCCACAGGGGGGGCTATGGCTACACCTTC
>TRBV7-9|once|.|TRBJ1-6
CASSREGLHSPLHF
TGTGCCAGCAGCCGTGAGGGGCTTCATTCACCCCTCCACTTT
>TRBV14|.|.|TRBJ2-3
CASSLRGASDTQYF
TGTGCCAGCAGCCTACGGGGGGCGTCAGATACGCAGTATTTT
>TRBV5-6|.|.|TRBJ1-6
CASSLVGLTGYSPLHF
TGTGCCAGCAGCTTGGTAGGACTGACAGGCTATTCACCCCTCCACTTT
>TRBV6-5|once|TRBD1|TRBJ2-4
CASSPGTGDIQYF
TGTGCCAGCAGTCCCGGGACAGGGGACATTCAGTACTTC
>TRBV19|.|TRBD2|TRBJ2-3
CASSSGGARDTQYF
TGTGCCAGTAGTAGCGGGGGGGCCAGAGATACGCAGTATTTT
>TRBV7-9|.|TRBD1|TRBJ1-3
CASSLGQGYGNTIYF
TGTGCCAGCAGCTTGGGACAGGGGTATGGAAACACCATATATTTT
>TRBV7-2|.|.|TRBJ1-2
CASSFSGGNGYTF
TGTGCCAGCAGCTTTTCTGGGGGGAACGGCTACACCTTC
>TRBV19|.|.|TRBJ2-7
CASSIPFRVGVDEQYF
TGTGCCAGTAGTATACCCTTCCGTGTCGGGGTGGACGAGCAGTACTTC